The rows below give T cell receptor beta chains drawn from one sample of a study of Ad26.COV2.S vaccination and SARS-CoV-2 variants. Measured with immunoSEQ multiplex PCR; TCRdb has only the in-frame clones, and not every one. The sample has more than 400,000 clones, 90% seen once. Sequenced material: peripheral blood, taken in a trial of Ad26.COV2.S vaccine versus placebo. These receptors were obtained from a person between 18 and 65 years old who received the Ad26.COV2.S COVID-19 vaccine or a placebo. CDR3s include the opening cysteine and the closing phenylalanine or tryptophan. A D gene is named only where the DNA matches it firmly. A clone size is listed for some rows: how often the clone was seen (once, few, many), or a class if it is expanded.

d_call	clone_size	v_call	j_call	cdr3_nt	cdr3_aa
NA	NA	TRBV12-3/TRBV12-4	TRBJ2-2	TGTGCCAGCATCCCCAGGATCACCGGGGAGCTGTTTTTT	CASIPRITGELFF
TRBD2	NA	TRBV15	TRBJ2-2	TGTGCCACCAGCAGACTGGCTAGCGGGAGGGCCGGGGAGCTGTTTTTT	CATSRLASGRAGELFF
TRBD1	once	TRBV7-2	TRBJ2-5	TGTGCCAGCAGCTTACCCCCCGGGACAGGGCAACAAGAGACCCAGTACTTC	CASSLPPGTGQQETQYF
NA	once	TRBV5-6	TRBJ2-6	TGTGCCAGCAGCCATGACAGTCTCTCTGGGGCCAACGTCCTGACTTTC	CASSHDSLSGANVLTF
NA	NA	TRBV27	TRBJ1-4	TGTGCCAGCAAAAATTGGGGAACGAATGAAAAACTGTTTTTT	CASKNWGTNEKLFF
TRBD1	NA	TRBV15	TRBJ1-4	TGTGCCACCAGCAGAGGGACAGGGGAAAATGAAAAACTGTTTTTT	CATSRGTGENEKLFF
NA	NA	TRBV2	TRBJ1-2	TGTGCCAGCATTTTCCAAATCTATGGCTACACCTTC	CASIFQIYGYTF
NA	NA	TRBV5-1	TRBJ2-2	TGCGCCAGCAGCTTGAGGCCAGGCAGCACCGGGGAGCTGTTTTTT	CASSLRPGSTGELFF
NA	NA	TRBV5-4	TRBJ1-1	TGTGCCAGCAGTCACAGGGCGAGTACTGAAGCTTTCTTT	CASSHRASTEAFF
NA	NA	TRBV2	TRBJ2-2	TGTGCCAGCAGTGAACTAGGGACCGGGGAGCTGTTTTTT	CASSELGTGELFF
TRBD2	once	TRBV7-9	TRBJ2-7	TGTGCCAGCAGCAACGACTTAACCCGACTAGCGGGGTCCTACGAGCAGTACTTC	CASSNDLTRLAGSYEQYF
NA	NA	TRBV6-5	TRBJ2-7	TGTGCCAGCAGACCCGGGCACGGAGGATACTACGAGCAGTACTTC	CASRPGHGGYYEQYF
NA	few	TRBV6-2/TRBV6-3	TRBJ1-1	TGTGCCAGCAGCCACGGATCTGAAGCTTTCTTT	CASSHGSEAFF
TRBD1	NA	TRBV29-1	TRBJ1-3	TGCAGCGTTGATAAACGACAGGGGAACTCTGGAAACACCATATATTTT	CSVDKRQGNSGNTIYF
NA	NA	TRBV29-1	TRBJ2-7	TGCAGCGTCCGCCCAACAAGGGGCTCCTACGAGCAGTACTTC	CSVRPTRGSYEQYF
TRBD1	NA	TRBV28	TRBJ1-1	TGTGCCAGCAGTCACAGGGGGCGGAACACTGAAGCTTTCTTT	CASSHRGRNTEAFF
NA	few	TRBV12-3/TRBV12-4	TRBJ2-7	TGTGCCAGCAGCCAACCAGGATCCTACGAGCAGTACTTC	CASSQPGSYEQYF
TRBD1	NA	TRBV28	TRBJ2-3	TGTGCCAGCAGCTGGGACAGGGGGGGAGATACGCAGTATTTT	CASSWDRGGDTQYF
TRBD2	NA	TRBV15	TRBJ2-1	TGTGCCACCAGCAGAGAGCGAACTAGCGGGAGCTACAATGAGCAGTTCTTC	CATSRERTSGSYNEQFF
TRBD2	NA	TRBV5-1	TRBJ2-1	TGCGCCAGCAGCCCCCGGTTGGGGCTAGCGGTCTACAATGAGCAGTTCTTC	CASSPRLGLAVYNEQFF
NA	NA	TRBV9	TRBJ2-2	TGTGCCAGCAGCGTATTGGAGAGGCCGAACACCGGGGAGCTGTTTTTT	CASSVLERPNTGELFF
TRBD1	NA	TRBV10-2	TRBJ1-1	TGCGCCAGCAGGACAGGGGTCAACACTGAAGCTTTCTTT	CASRTGVNTEAFF
TRBD1	NA	TRBV5-1	TRBJ1-1	TGCGCCAGCAGCTTAGGGGACAGATCGAACACTGAAGCTTTCTTT	CASSLGDRSNTEAFF
NA	NA	TRBV30	TRBJ1-1	TGTGCCTGGCGGTTGAGTGACAACACTGAAGCTTTCTTT	CAWRLSDNTEAFF
NA	NA	TRBV10-3	TRBJ2-6	TGTGCCATCAGTGAGTTAAATGGCTTTGGGGCCAACGTCCTGACTTTC	CAISELNGFGANVLTF
TRBD1	NA	TRBV2	TRBJ1-5	TGTGCCAGCAGCCCGGGACAGCGCAATCAGCCCCAGCATTTT	CASSPGQRNQPQHF
NA	NA	TRBV10-3	TRBJ2-2	TGTGCCATCAGTGAGACCGGGAGAGGCGGCACCGGGGAGCTGTTTTTT	CAISETGRGGTGELFF
TRBD1	once	TRBV28	TRBJ2-1	TGTGCCAGCAGTTTAGGGACAGGGGTCGACAATGAGCAGTTCTTC	CASSLGTGVDNEQFF
NA	NA	TRBV6-2/TRBV6-3	TRBJ2-1	TGTGCCAGCAGTTACTGGGGGACCAATGAGCAGTTCTTC	CASSYWGTNEQFF
NA	NA	TRBV5-3	TRBJ2-5	TGTGCCAGAAGCTTGAGGAAAGGGTTGGGGAGGGAGACCCAGTACTTC	CARSLRKGLGRETQYF
TRBD1	once	TRBV7-2	TRBJ2-7	TGTGCCAGCAGCCCGGGACAGGGGAGGGGGAAATCCTACGAGCAGTACTTC	CASSPGQGRGKSYEQYF
NA	NA	TRBV5-1	TRBJ2-7	TGCGCCAGCAGCTTGGCGAATACCTACGAGCAGTACTTC	CASSLANTYEQYF
TRBD1	NA	TRBV9	TRBJ1-1	TGTGCCAGCAGCGGAGACCAGGGGGCAGGTGATGAAGCTTTCTTT	CASSGDQGAGDEAFF
NA	NA	TRBV28	TRBJ2-1	TGTGCCAGCAGCCACTCTGGGTACAATGAGCAGTTCTTC	CASSHSGYNEQFF
TRBD1	NA	TRBV28	TRBJ1-1	TGTGCCAGCCCCGGGACAGGGAATACTGAAGCTTTCTTT	CASPGTGNTEAFF
NA	NA	TRBV5-1	TRBJ2-1	TGCGCCAGCAGCTTTATCAACGGGCAATCCTACAATGAGCAGTTCTTC	CASSFINGQSYNEQFF
NA	NA	TRBV7-9	TRBJ2-2	TGTGCCAGCAGCTTAGGGCGCACCGGGGAGCTGTTTTTT	CASSLGRTGELFF
NA	NA	TRBV7-6	TRBJ2-3	TGTGCCAGCAGCAGAGATGGGGGACCGACAGATACGCAGTATTTT	CASSRDGGPTDTQYF
TRBD2	NA	TRBV5-4	TRBJ2-7	TGTGCCAGCAGCTTGCGTCTCGCGGGAGGGGGCGAGCAGTACTTC	CASSLRLAGGGEQYF
TRBD2	NA	TRBV18	TRBJ2-3	TGTGCCAGCTCACTTCAGGGACTAGCGGGAGTGGGCACAGATACGCAGTATTTT	CASSLQGLAGVGTDTQYF
TRBD1	NA	TRBV5-4	TRBJ2-3	TGTGCCAGCAGCCTCGGGACAGGATCACGTACGCAGTATTTT	CASSLGTGSRTQYF
NA	NA	TRBV7-2	TRBJ1-5	TGTGCCAGCGGGCGACAGATTGACCAGCCCCAGCATTTT	CASGRQIDQPQHF